These 24 T cell receptor beta chains came from one sample sequenced in a study of identical twins. TCRdb analysed the 5' RACE reads with MiXCR anew, one entry per CDR3 protein. Of 570,000 or so distinct CDR3 sequences in the sample, more than 9% were seen once. These same data were also listed under a study on yellow fever vaccine responses in identical twins.

Sample: PBMCs. The source of these receptors is a woman between 18 and 29 years old in good health.

This chain links TRBV5-1 with TRBJ1-3, with a possible D match to TRBD1 (6 bases). The CDR3 is made up of 16 amino acids. The V end was cut by 0 bases, the J end by 1 base, with 11 bases between. In germline, CDR1 is SGHRS, CDR2 YFSETQ. CDR3 nucleotide sequence: TGCGCCAGCAGCTTGGACCTAACAGGGTCTGGAAACACCATATATTTT. Residues: CASSLDLTGSGNTIYF.

This clonotype was seen a handful of times. This chain uses TRBV18 with TRBJ2-4; 7 bases are a match to TRBD1. Germline V gene sequence: CDR1 KGHSH, CDR2 LQKENI. This CDR3 is built from 14 residues. Trimming removed 5 bases from V and 6 bases from J; junction bases left unmatched: 7. In nucleotides, the CDR3 is TGTGCCAGCTCAGTAACCGGGACAGCAAACATTCAGTACTTC. It codes for CASSVTGTANIQYF.

This sequence joins TRBV4-3 and TRBJ2-7; 9 bases are a match to TRBD1. The CDR3 is 14 amino acids. The J segment lost 4 bases and the V segment lost 4 bases, leaving 5 bases of the junction unmatched. Per the germline V gene, CDR1 is LGHNA and CDR2 is YSLEER. CDR3 sequence: CASSPTTGGYEQYF. The CDR3 DNA follows: TGCGCCAGCAGCCCAACGACAGGGGGTTACGAGCAGTACTTC.

In this sample, this clonotype turned up a few times. This chain uses TRBV7-2 with TRBJ2-1; 16 bases match TRBD2. The CDR3 runs 17 residues. Germline lookup yields CDR1 SGHTA and CDR2 FQGNSA. The V and J ends lost 4 bases and 7 bases, in that order; junction bases with no gene match: 7. The CDR3 is CASSSPGLAGGLNEQFF. DNA for the CDR3: TGTGCCAGCAGCTCACCGGGACTAGCGGGAGGGTTGAATGAGCAGTTCTTC.

The gene calls are TRBV2 and TRBJ2-1; 12 bases agree with TRBD1. J gave up 6 bases and V 5 bases, and 5 bases lay outside the gene matches. CDR1 is SNHLY and CDR2 is FYNNEI in the germline V gene. The CDR3 sequence is 15 residues long. The CDR3 is CASSIRDRGLNEQFF. The CDR3 nucleotides read TGTGCCAGCAGTATCCGGGACAGGGGGCTCAATGAGCAGTTCTTC.

In its sample, this clonotype was seen many times. The V and J genes are TRBV3-1 and TRBJ2-2; D is unclear. Trimming cost V 0 bases and J 7 bases, with 3 bases left between them. CDR3 size: 12 residues. Germline CDR1 LGHDT, CDR2 YNNKEL (reference sequence). This CDR3 reads CASSQDFGELFF. DNA for the CDR3: TGTGCCAGCAGCCAAGATTTCGGGGAGCTGTTTTTT.

This clonotype was recorded many times. The chain links TRBV11-2 to TRBJ2-1; 13 bases agree with TRBD2. The J segment lost 4 bases and the V segment lost 2 bases, leaving 8 bases of the junction unmatched. Germline V lookup: CDR1 SGHAT, CDR2 FQNNGV. The CDR3 contains 18 residues. The CDR3 DNA reads as TGTGCCAGCAGCTTAACCGGACTAGCGGGAGATCGGTACAATGAGCAGTTCTTC. This codes for CASSLTGLAGDRYNEQFF.

This clonotype was seen repeatedly, ten times or more. The rearrangement uses TRBV6-6 and TRBJ2-5; 7 bases are shared with TRBD1. The germline V gene has CDR1 MNHNY and CDR2 SVGAGI (reference sequence). After removal of 4 bases from V and 3 bases from J, the junction contained 5 bases not matched to a gene. The CDR3 runs to 14 residues. DNA for the CDR3: TGTGCCAGCAGTTCCCCCGGGACAGAAGAGACCCAGTACTTC. Translation gives CASSSPGTEETQYF.

The rearrangement joins TRBV12-3 or TRBV12-4 to TRBJ1-6, with TRBD1 matching over 9 bases. The CDR3 consists of 14 residues. V shed 4 bases, J shed 8 bases, and the junction held 3 bases outside the gene matches. Here the CDR3 reads CASSSDRGHSPLHF. The CDR3 DNA is TGTGCCAGCAGTTCGGACAGGGGTCATTCACCCCTCCACTTT.

This clonotype was seen a few times. The gene calls are TRBV5-1 and TRBJ2-5, with a weak D call TRBD2 (6 bases). The CDR3 spans 17 residues. Trimming left V 0 bases short and J 4 bases short, with 19 bases between. In germline, CDR1 is SGHRS, CDR2 YFSETQ. The CDR3 loop reads CASSLDLGQAGGETQYF. In DNA form, the CDR3 reads TGCGCCAGCAGCTTGGATCTTGGCCAGGCCGGGGGAGAGACCCAGTACTTC.

This clonotype was counted many times. The rearrangement links TRBV10-3 to TRBJ1-3, with TRBD1 matching 8 bases. V trimming: 6 bases; J trimming: 2 bases; junction bases outside the gene matches: 0. The germline gives CDR1 ENHRY, CDR2 SYGVKD. The CDR3 contains 13 residues. CDR3 DNA: TGTGCCATCAGACAGGGGGCTGGAAACACCATATATTTT. Encoded protein: CAIRQGAGNTIYF.

This clonotype was seen more than once but under ten times. The V gene is TRBV6-2 or TRBV6-3, the J gene TRBJ2-1; 12 bases line up with TRBD2. The V gene end was trimmed by 6 bases and the J gene end by 6 bases; junction bases not matched to a gene: 9. This CDR3 is built from 16 residues. Germline CDR1 MNHEY, CDR2 SVGEGT. CDR3 loop: CASSPHLAGGFNEQFF. The CDR3 nucleotides are TGTGCCAGCAGCCCGCATCTAGCGGGAGGGTTCAATGAGCAGTTCTTC.

This clonotype was seen ten or more times. The chain links TRBV5-1 to TRBJ2-6; no clear D. Trimming removed 3 bases at V and 3 bases at J, with 4 bases between. The CDR3 spans 13 residues. Germline V gives CDR1 SGHRS, CDR2 YFSETQ. For the CDR3, the DNA is TGCGCCAGCAGCTCTGATGGGGCCAACGTCCTGACTTTC. Translating gives CASSSDGANVLTF.

In this sample, this clonotype turned up many times. The genes are TRBV24-1 and TRBJ1-5; 7 bases match TRBD1. After removal of 4 bases from V and 3 bases from J, the junction contained 8 bases not matched to a gene. The CDR3 runs 16 residues. CDR1 and CDR2 (germline): KGHDR, SFDVKD. CDR3 coding DNA: TGTGCCACCAGTGACACGGGACAGACTGACAATCAGCCCCAGCATTTT. Encoded protein: CATSDTGQTDNQPQHF.

This clonotype was found a few times. The CDR3 protein is CSVLQNTGELFF. CDR3 nucleotide sequence: TGCAGCGTTCTGCAGAACACCGGGGAGCTGTTTTTT. The V gene is TRBV29-1, the J gene TRBJ2-2; D is unresolved. The CDR3 loop spans 12 amino acids. V lost 5 bases, J lost 1 base, and 5 bases lay in between. Germline-derived CDR1 and CDR2 are SQVTM and ANQGSEA.

This clonotype was found a few times. This chain uses TRBV12-3 or TRBV12-4 with TRBJ2-5, with D uncertain. This CDR3 spans 12 amino acids. V lost 8 bases and J 5 bases, leaving 12 bases between the germline ends. CDR3 protein: CASRGEEETQYF. The CDR3 DNA reads TGTGCCAGCCGCGGTGAGGAGGAGACCCAGTACTTC.

This clonotype was picked up a small number of times. The chain links TRBV2 to TRBJ1-1; no clear D. V was clipped by 7 bases and J by 2 bases, with 11 bases between them. Germline CDR1 is SNHLY and CDR2 is FYNNEI. This CDR3 spans 13 amino acids. This CDR3 is CASKGDYNTEAFF. The CDR3 DNA sequence: TGTGCCAGCAAGGGCGACTATAACACTGAAGCTTTCTTT.

At least ten counts were recorded for this clonotype. This rearrangement joins TRBV20-1 to TRBJ2-7; possible D gene TRBD2, 6 bases. Germline CDR1 DFQATT, CDR2 SNEGSKA (reference sequence). With 3 bases removed from V and 3 bases from J, the gap between germline ends came to 9 bases. CDR3 size: 12 residues. The CDR3 spells CSARAGYYEQYF. CDR3 DNA: TGCAGTGCTAGGGCGGGGTACTACGAGCAGTACTTC.

The chain joins TRBV13 to TRBJ2-3; D is ambiguous. The CDR3 has 14 amino acids. Germline assignment: CDR1 PRHDT and CDR2 FYEKMQ (reference sequence). V shed 5 bases and J shed 2 bases, with 11 bases lying between them. For the CDR3, the DNA is TGTGCCAGCAGCGTCATACAGTCCACAGATACGCAGTATTTT. It codes for CASSVIQSTDTQYF.

The chain links TRBV7-9 to TRBJ2-1; 14 nucleotides line up with TRBD2. Germline assignment: CDR1 SEHNR and CDR2 FQNEAQ (reference sequence). With 5 bases clipped from V and 0 bases from J, the junction kept 3 bases outside the gene matches. This CDR3 spans 17 amino acids. In nucleotides, the CDR3 is TGTGCCAGCAGCGACGGGACTAGCGGGGGCTCCTACAATGAGCAGTTCTTC. This translates into CASSDGTSGGSYNEQFF. The full variable domain, rest sourced from reference TRBV7-9 and TRBJ2-1, is DTGVSQNPRHKITKRGQNVTFRCDPISEHNRLYWYRQTLGQGPEFLTYFQNEAQLEKSRLLSDRFSAERPKGSFSTLEIQRTEQGDSAMYLCASSDGTSGGSYNEQFFGPGTRLTVL.

This clonotype came up a few times. V usage is TRBV11-2 and J usage is TRBJ2-1, with 10 nucleotides matching TRBD2. V lost 4 bases to trimming and J lost 0 bases; unmatched junction nucleotides: 15. The CDR3 is 20 residues long. In germline, CDR1 is SGHAT, CDR2 FQNNGV. The CDR3 loop reads CASSSLAGGPDSSSYNEQFF. DNA for the CDR3: TGTGCCAGCAGCTCGTTAGCGGGAGGTCCCGACTCGAGCTCCTACAATGAGCAGTTCTTC.

The table lists this clonotype with a few counts. This chain joins TRBV12-3 or TRBV12-4 and TRBJ2-5, with D uncertain. Trimming shortened V by 1 base and J by 5 bases, and 8 bases separated the two germline ends. The length of the CDR3 is 13 residues. This CDR3 reads CASSLGYNETQYF. The CDR3 bases are TGTGCCAGCAGTTTAGGATACAATGAGACCCAGTACTTC.

This clonotype occurred many times. The chain carries TRBV6-8 and TRBJ1-2; 10 nucleotides agree with TRBD1. This CDR3 is 18 amino acids long. Germline V CDR1 and CDR2: MNHGY, SAAAGT. The V segment lost 2 bases and the J segment 6 bases; nucleotides outside the gene matches: 15. CDR3 region: CASSYTPGTGVPGDGYTF. CDR3 DNA: TGTGCCAGCAGTTACACTCCCGGGACAGGGGTCCCAGGGGATGGCTACACCTTC.

This clonotype was detected only a few times. V and J are TRBV27 and TRBJ1-5; 7 bases are shared with TRBD1. Germline values: CDR1 MNHEY, CDR2 SMNVEV (reference sequence). V was clipped by 3 bases and J by 9 bases; unmatched bases: 2. The CDR3 spans 12 residues. The CDR3 sequence: CASSFQGGPQHF. DNA of the CDR3: TGTGCCAGCAGTTTCCAGGGGGGGCCCCAGCATTTT.